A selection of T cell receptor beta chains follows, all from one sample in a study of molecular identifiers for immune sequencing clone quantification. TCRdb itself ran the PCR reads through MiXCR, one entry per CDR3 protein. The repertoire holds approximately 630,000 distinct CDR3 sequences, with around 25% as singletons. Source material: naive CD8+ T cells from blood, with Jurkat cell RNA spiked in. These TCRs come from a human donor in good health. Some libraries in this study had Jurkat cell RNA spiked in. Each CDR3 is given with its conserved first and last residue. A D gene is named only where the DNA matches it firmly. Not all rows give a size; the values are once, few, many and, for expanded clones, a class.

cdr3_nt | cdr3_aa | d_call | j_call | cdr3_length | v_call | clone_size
TGTGCCAGCAGCCAAGCGATAGCGGGGAGCAAAAACATTCAGTACTTC | CASSQAIAGSKNIQYF | TRBD2 | TRBJ2-4 | 16 | TRBV3-1 | few
TGCGCCAGCAGCCGCCCGGGGGGTTCAGAGCAGTACTTC | CASSRPGGSEQYF | TRBD2 | TRBJ2-7 | 13 | TRBV4-1 | .
TGTGCCAGCAGCTTCAATCCGGGAGGGCCGGCCGAGCAGTTCTTC | CASSFNPGGPAEQFF | TRBD2 | TRBJ2-1 | 15 | TRBV7-9 | .
TGTGCCAGCAGTTCGAGCTCGTGGGTTCTGGCCGCTGAAGCTTTCTTT | CASSSSSWVLAAEAFF | . | TRBJ1-1 | 16 | TRBV6-5 | many
TGTGCCACCAGTGGAGGGAGCACAGATACGCAGTATTTT | CATSGGSTDTQYF | . | TRBJ2-3 | 13 | TRBV24-1 | many
TGTGCCACCAGTGATCCTGGGGGGTTCCAAGAGACCCAGTACTTC | CATSDPGGFQETQYF | . | TRBJ2-5 | 15 | TRBV24-1 | many
TGTGCCAGCAGCTTAGGCAGGACCGATGAGCAGTTCTTC | CASSLGRTDEQFF | . | TRBJ2-1 | 13 | TRBV7-3 | .
TGTGCCAGCAGCCAAGTAGGGACAGACGTACTGGAGCAGTACTTC | CASSQVGTDVLEQYF | TRBD1 | TRBJ2-7 | 15 | TRBV4-2 | many
TGTGCCAGCCGCCACGTCACAGTATCTGGGGCCAACGTCCTGACTTTC | CASRHVTVSGANVLTF | . | TRBJ2-6 | 16 | TRBV27 | once
TGCAGTGTATGGAGCGATGGCTACACCTTC | CSVWSDGYTF | . | TRBJ1-2 | 10 | TRBV20-1 | few
TGTGCCAGCAGCTTTAGTGCCAGGGAGCAGTTCTTC | CASSFSAREQFF | . | TRBJ2-1 | 12 | TRBV5-6 | .
TGTGCCAGCAGTTACTCGAACATGTTTGGGGACAATGAGCAGTTCTTC | CASSYSNMFGDNEQFF | . | TRBJ2-1 | 16 | TRBV6-5 | few
TGCGCCAGCAGCCAAGTTCAGCTTACGCCCTACGAGCAGTACTTC | CASSQVQLTPYEQYF | . | TRBJ2-7 | 15 | TRBV4-1 | many
TGTGCCGGCAGTCTAGTCAATACGCAGTATTTT | CAGSLVNTQYF | . | TRBJ2-3 | 11 | TRBV12-3/TRBV12-4 | few
TGCAGTGCTACTTCGACGTTGGGGGTAGCCGAATGGGGTGACAATGAGCAGTTCTTC | CSATSTLGVAEWGDNEQFF | . | TRBJ2-1 | 19 | TRBV20-1 | few
TGTGCCTGGAGTCGGAGCACAGATACGCAGTATTTT | CAWSRSTDTQYF | . | TRBJ2-3 | 12 | TRBV30 | .
TGTGCCAGCAGTTACTCCTTGGGATACGAGCAGTACTTC | CASSYSLGYEQYF | . | TRBJ2-7 | 13 | TRBV6-5 | many
TGCGCCAGCAGCCTGGACCAGACCTACGAGCAGTACTTC | CASSLDQTYEQYF | . | TRBJ2-7 | 13 | TRBV4-1 | many
TGCGCCAGCAGCCAAGATCCCACAGAGAACACTGAAGCTCTCTTT | CASSQDPTENTEALF | . | TRBJ1-1 | 15 | TRBV4-3 | few
TGTGCCAGTAGCGGGGGGGCCCCTACAGATACGCAGTATTTT | CASSGGAPTDTQYF | TRBD2 | TRBJ2-3 | 14 | TRBV11-2 | many
TGTGCCAGCAGTTTATTCCTAGCGGACGCAGATACGCAGTATTTT | CASSLFLADADTQYF | TRBD2 | TRBJ2-3 | 15 | TRBV12-3/TRBV12-4 | many
TGCAGTGCTAGAGGAACTAGCGGGGGGTGGGACAATGAGCAGTTCTTC | CSARGTSGGWDNEQFF | TRBD2 | TRBJ2-1 | 16 | TRBV20-1 | .
TGCAGCGTTGTTCTCAGTTGGGGGGCGGGTGGGGCCAACGTCCTGGCTTTC | CSVVLSWGAGGANVLAF | . | TRBJ2-6 | 17 | TRBV29-1 | few
TGTGCCAGCAGGCGGGACAAGGAGACCCAGTACTTC | CASRRDKETQYF | . | TRBJ2-5 | 12 | TRBV7-9 | few
TGTGCCAGCAGCTCAACCCACGAGCAGTACTTC | CASSSTHEQYF | . | TRBJ2-7 | 11 | TRBV5-4 | .
TGTGCCAGAAGCTCGAAAGACAGGGGGCTATGCACAGATACGCAGTATTTT | CARSSKDRGLCTDTQYF | TRBD1 | TRBJ2-3 | 17 | TRBV5-3 | few
TGTGCCAGCAGTTACGGACAGGGGGCTAATACGCAGTATTTT | CASSYGQGANTQYF | TRBD1 | TRBJ2-3 | 14 | TRBV6-5 | many
TGTGCCAGCAGGTCAGAGAGGACTAGTAGGAACGGGTACGAGCAGTACTTC | CASRSERTSRNGYEQYF | TRBD2 | TRBJ2-7 | 17 | TRBV27 | few
TGTGCCAGCAGCTCGCAGGGGGCAAGGTACGAGCAGTACTTC | CASSSQGARYEQYF | TRBD1 | TRBJ2-7 | 14 | TRBV7-9 | many
TGCGCCAGCAGCCAAGATCGGGCAGACAACTATGGCTACACCTTC | CASSQDRADNYGYTF | . | TRBJ1-2 | 15 | TRBV4-3 | few